The entry below gives a single T cell receptor beta chain sequence along with its context. Reverse transcribing all isolated RNA meant expressed TCRB transcripts were sequenced. About 3.57 million reads, on average, came from each naive, central memory and regulatory T cell sample. Repertoires were generated with immunoSEQ multiplex PCR, while TCRdb's copy carries only in-frame clones and drops some. The profile shows about 370,000 clones, around 15% of them singletons. The data derive from a study of beta chain features in type 1 diabetes. Across the study: Healthy donors, compared against patients, showed similar age, gender and cell yields.

V was clipped by 0 bases and J by 5 bases, with 13 bases between them. Germline values: CDR1 GTSNPN, CDR2 SVGIG (reference sequence). The length of the CDR3 is 14 residues. The source of this sequence is a young woman in good health. The chain has TRBV30 and TRBJ2-5; D possibly corresponds to TRBD2 (6 bases). Sequenced input: naive CD4+ T cells from blood. CDR3 in DNA: TGTGCCTGGAGTGTGGTTAGTGGAGGGGAGACCCAGTACTTC. Encoded protein: CAWSVVSGGETQYF.